This T cell receptor (beta chain) is drawn from a study of OX40 agonist ivuxolimab in advanced cancers. The CDR3 consists of 15 residues. Germline CDR1 and CDR2: SGHRS and YFSETQ. The V and J ends lost 0 bases and 4 bases respectively, with 10 bases between them. TCRdb's table, derived via immunoSEQ multiplex PCR, lists solely in-frame clones and lacks some. The sample lists roughly 69,000 clones; around 93% were seen once. The source was CD4+ or CD8+ T cells sorted from blood, collected in a trial of the OX40 agonist ivuxolimab. The chain carries TRBV5-1 and TRBJ1-4; tentative D call: TRBD1 (6 bases). This receptor was taken from an adult with an advanced solid tumor such as melanoma, head and neck, liver or kidney cancer. The CDR3 region has the DNA TGCGCCAGCAGCTTGGATCAGGGGATTAATGAAAAACTGTTTTTT. Its translation: CASSLDQGINEKLFF.